The 7 T cell receptor beta chains listed next were all sequenced from one sample in a study of a mutant IDH1 vaccine in newly diagnosed glioma. The time point is: baseline, week 1 (first vaccination visit). The treatment is: pre-vaccination baseline after standard-of-care therapy. Sequenced by immunoSEQ multiplex PCR; TCRdb stores in-frame clones only, minus some. The sample comprises over 45,000 clones, around 92% of which are singletons, and 2% to 3% rests with the top ten. The sample in question was PBMCs, obtained from a glioma patient treated with radiotherapy, temozolomide or both. The receptor source for this set is a man aged 50-59 years with glioma.

The chain uses TRBV27 and TRBJ2-7; D may be TRBD1 or TRBD2 (6 bases each). CDR3 length: 14 residues. Germline V CDR1 and CDR2: MNHEY, SMNVEV (reference sequence). V lost 6 bases and J 2 bases, leaving 14 bases between the germline ends. The CDR3 DNA sequence: TGTGCCAGCAGACAGAGGGGGGCCCCCTACGAGCAGTACTTC. Amino acid sequence: CASRQRGAPYEQYF.

This chain's CDR3 is CAWVPGTKNTGELFF. The DNA for the CDR3 is TGTGCCTGGGTCCCCGGGACAAAGAACACCGGGGAGCTGTTTTTT. The gene calls are TRBV30 and TRBJ2-2; possible D gene TRBD1, 6 bases. The CDR3 is made up of 15 amino acids. Deletions cut 5 bases from V and 1 base from J, with 14 bases between. CDR1 is GTSNPN, CDR2 SVGIG, per germline (reference sequence).

This clone was seen only once. The chain recombines TRBV19 with TRBJ2-2; D is ambiguous. CDR3 length: 16 amino acids. Trimming stripped 7 bases from V and 5 bases from J, with 20 bases between. The germline gives CDR1 LNHDA, CDR2 SQIVND (reference sequence). Here the CDR3 DNA reads TGTGCCAGTACGCCCGGGTTGACTGTGCGAACCGGGGAGCTGTTTTTT. Translation gives CASTPGLTVRTGELFF.

The chain combines TRBV5-1 with TRBJ2-4, with a weak D call TRBD2 (5 bases). Looked up from germline, CDR1 is SGHRS and CDR2 is YFSETQ. V shed 0 bases and J shed 5 bases, with 6 bases lying between them. This CDR3 is built from 13 residues. The CDR3 sequence: CASSLAGENIQYF. CDR3 nucleotide sequence: TGCGCCAGCAGCTTGGCCGGGGAAAACATTCAGTACTTC.

This rearrangement joins TRBV19 to TRBJ2-6, with 13 bases aligning to TRBD2. The CDR3 totals 16 residues. The germline V gene has CDR1 LNHDA and CDR2 SQIVND (reference sequence). The J segment lost 3 bases and the V segment lost 7 bases, leaving 3 bases of the junction unmatched. CDR3 in DNA: TGTGCCAGTAAGACTAGCGGGAGGAATGGGGCCAACGTCCTGACTTTC. This encodes CASKTSGRNGANVLTF.

The sample holds a few counts of this clone. This chain links TRBV19 with TRBJ1-1; D possibly corresponds to TRBD1 (6 bases). The V gene lost 0 bases and the J gene lost 7 bases, with 18 bases spanning the gap. The V gene's germline CDR1 is LNHDA and CDR2 SQIVND (reference sequence). This CDR3 contains 16 residues. CDR3 nucleotide sequence: TGTGCCAGTAGTATAGATGGGGAGGGGGGCATCGGTGAAGCTTTCTTT. Its protein product is CASSIDGEGGIGEAFF.

This chain joins TRBV9 and TRBJ1-2; the D gene is possibly TRBD1 (6 bases). V was clipped by 4 bases and J by 8 bases, with 15 bases between them. The CDR3 is 13 amino acids. In germline, CDR1 is SGDLS, CDR2 YYNGEE. As DNA, the CDR3 is TGTGCCAGCAGCCTCACAGGGCTGGAAGGCTACACCTTC. It yields the protein CASSLTGLEGYTF.